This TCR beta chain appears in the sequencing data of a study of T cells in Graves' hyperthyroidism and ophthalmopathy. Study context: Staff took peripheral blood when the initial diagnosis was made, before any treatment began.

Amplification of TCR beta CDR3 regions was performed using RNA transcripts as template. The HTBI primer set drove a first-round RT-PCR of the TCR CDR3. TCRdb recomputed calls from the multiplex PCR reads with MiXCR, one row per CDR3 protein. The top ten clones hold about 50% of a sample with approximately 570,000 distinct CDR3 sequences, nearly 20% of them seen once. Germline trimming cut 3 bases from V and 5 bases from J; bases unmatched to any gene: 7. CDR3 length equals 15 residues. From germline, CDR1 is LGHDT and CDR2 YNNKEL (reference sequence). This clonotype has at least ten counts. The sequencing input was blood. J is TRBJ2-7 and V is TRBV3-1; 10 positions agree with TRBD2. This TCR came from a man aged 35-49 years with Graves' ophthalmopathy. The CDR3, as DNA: TGTGCCAGCAGCCACAAAGCGGGAGGGATCGACGAGCAGTACTTC. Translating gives CASSHKAGGIDEQYF.